Listed below are T cell receptor beta chains from one sample, sequenced in a study of blood T cell repertoires in COVID-19. Sequencing was performed with immunoSEQ multiplex PCR; in TCRdb, only in-frame clones are kept and a portion is missing. This sample carries some 65,000 clones, about 73% of them seen once, and the ten largest clones take 28%. Input material: peripheral blood. The receptor set was obtained from a woman of 80 years or more with acute or convalescent COVID-19. CDR3s include the opening cysteine and the closing phenylalanine or tryptophan. A D gene is named only where the DNA matches it firmly. Size is stated for part of the rows, as once, few or many counts, or as a class when the clone is expanded.

TRBD1	-	TRBJ2-7	TRBV6-5	TGTGCCAGCACTCTGGTGACAGGGTTATACGAGCAGTACTTC	CASTLVTGLYEQYF
TRBD1	many	TRBJ1-3	TRBV10-3	TGTGCCATCAGTCCCGACAGGGTTGGAAACACCATATATTTT	CAISPDRVGNTIYF
TRBD2	-	TRBJ2-3	TRBV15	TGTGCCACCAGCAGAGATTTATTAGCGGGTATCAGCAGGGATACGCAGTATTTT	CATSRDLLAGISRDTQYF
TRBD1	-	TRBJ1-1	TRBV28	TGTGCCAGCAGTTTGTCAGGACAGGGAGGCGCTGAAGCTTTCTTT	CASSLSGQGGAEAFF
TRBD2	many	TRBJ2-7	TRBV28	TGTGCCAGCAGTTTATTAGGGACTAGCGGGAGAATGTCCTACGAGCAGTACTTC	CASSLLGTSGRMSYEQYF
-	many	TRBJ2-1	TRBV29-1	TGCAGCGCACGGGAATTCCTCTCCTACAATGAGCAGTTCTTC	CSAREFLSYNEQFF
TRBD2	-	TRBJ2-1	TRBV7-7	TGTGCTAGCAGCTTAGAGGGACTAGCGGGAGTGGATGAGCAGTTCTTC	CASSLEGLAGVDEQFF
TRBD1	-	TRBJ1-2	TRBV28	TGTGCCAGTACACCCTCCCTGGGACAGGGTAGGGACTATGGCTACACCTTC	CASTPSLGQGRDYGYTF
TRBD1	-	TRBJ1-2	TRBV6-5	TGTGCCAGCAGGGACAGGACGGTTCCCTATGGCTACACCTTC	CASRDRTVPYGYTF
-	-	TRBJ2-1	TRBV5-5	TGTGCCAGCAGCCGGAGCGGGAATGAGCAGTTCTTC	CASSRSGNEQFF
-	-	TRBJ2-7	TRBV7-2	TGTGCCAGCAGCTCCTTACCGGGAACTTCCGAGCAGTACTTC	CASSSLPGTSEQYF
-	few	TRBJ1-3	TRBV27	TGTGCCAGCAGTCTGCCTGAGGGCGCAACCTCTGGAAACACCATATATTTT	CASSLPEGATSGNTIYF
TRBD1	-	TRBJ2-7	TRBV5-1	TGCGCCAGCAGCTCCCAAGGACAGGCCTACGAGCAGTACTTC	CASSSQGQAYEQYF
-	once	TRBJ2-1	TRBV24-1	TGTGCCACCAGTGCTCTCGGACAGACCTACAATGAGCAGTTCTTC	CATSALGQTYNEQFF
-	-	TRBJ1-1	TRBV4-2	TGTGCCAGCAGCACAAGGGGGGGAAGGGGAAGCGACACTGAAGCTTTCTTT	CASSTRGGRGSDTEAFF
-	-	TRBJ1-5	TRBV28	TGTGCCAGCAGTCTAGGACAGTTACATCAGCCCCAGCATTTT	CASSLGQLHQPQHF
TRBD2	-	TRBJ2-7	TRBV7-2	TGTGCCAGCAGCCTGGGACTAGCGGGAGGGAGCGAGCAGTACTTC	CASSLGLAGGSEQYF
-	once	TRBJ1-1	TRBV27	TGTGCCAGCAGTTTACTAGGAGCGAGAAGGGAGGCTTTCTTT	CASSLLGARREAFF
-	-	TRBJ1-1	TRBV10-2	TGCGCCAGCAGTGAGACGGGGTCGCCGGCTGAAGCTTTCTTT	CASSETGSPAEAFF
TRBD1	-	TRBJ2-7	TRBV18	TGTGCCAGCTCACAGATCGACAGGGAAGTCGAGCAGTACTTC	CASSQIDREVEQYF
-	-	TRBJ1-5	TRBV7-8	TGTGCCAGCAGCTTAGCGAATCAACAGTATAGCAATCAGCCCCAGCATTTT	CASSLANQQYSNQPQHF
-	-	TRBJ2-7	TRBV19	TGTGCCAGTAGTCCGGGGACAAACAGAGTGAACTACGAGCAGTACTTC	CASSPGTNRVNYEQYF
-	-	TRBJ2-5	TRBV2	TGTGCCAGCAGTGAAGACGGCCAAGAGACCCAGTACTTC	CASSEDGQETQYF
TRBD2	-	TRBJ2-3	TRBV19	TGTGCCGCCGCGGCGGGGAGGGCCGCAGATACGCAGTATTTT	CAAAAGRAADTQYF
TRBD1	few	TRBJ2-5	TRBV27	TGTGCCAGCAGTTTAGGCAGGGGGCAGACCCAGTACTTC	CASSLGRGQTQYF
TRBD1	-	TRBJ2-1	TRBV3-1/TRBV3-2	TGTGCCAGCAGCCGGGACAGCACCTACAATGAGCAGTTCTTC	CASSRDSTYNEQFF
TRBD2	-	TRBJ2-7	TRBV6-5	TGTGCCAGCAGCGGACTAGCGGCAACCTACGAGCAGTACTTC	CASSGLAATYEQYF
TRBD1	-	TRBJ1-4	TRBV28	TGTGCCAGCAGTAACCTCCAGGGGGCCTCTAATGAAAAACTGTTTTTT	CASSNLQGASNEKLFF
-	-	TRBJ2-5	TRBV4-1	TGCGCCAGCAGCCAAGCCGGGGGGACCCAGTACTTC	CASSQAGGTQYF
TRBD1	-	TRBJ1-6	TRBV5-1	TGCGCCAGCAGCTGGGGACAGGGGAGATCACCCCTCCACTTT	CASSWGQGRSPLHF
TRBD2	-	TRBJ2-2	TRBV9	TGTGCCAGCAGCGTAGCTAGCGGGGGAATTCCCGGGGAGCTGTTTTTT	CASSVASGGIPGELFF
-	many	TRBJ1-2	TRBV6-5	TGTGCCAGCAGTTACTCTGGGTACAGTTTAGGTGGCTACACCTTC	CASSYSGYSLGGYTF
TRBD1	-	TRBJ1-1	TRBV5-8	TGTGCCAGCAGCTTGGTGGACAGGGTTGGTGGCACTGAAGCTTTCTTT	CASSLVDRVGGTEAFF
-	-	TRBJ1-2	TRBV5-1	TGCGCCAGCAGCTTGGGTACGGGGGATGGCTACACCTTC	CASSLGTGDGYTF
TRBD2	-	TRBJ2-3	TRBV6-6	TGTGCCAGCAGTGAGCAGACTAGCGGCACAGATACGCAGTATTTT	CASSEQTSGTDTQYF
TRBD2	-	TRBJ2-5	TRBV11-2	TGTGCCAGCAGCTCCGCGATTGGGATAGCGGGAATAGGGGAGACCCAGTACTTC	CASSSAIGIAGIGETQYF
TRBD2	-	TRBJ2-7	TRBV6-5	TGTGCCAGCAGTTACAGGGCAGGGAGGGCATCCTACGAGCAGTACTTC	CASSYRAGRASYEQYF
-	-	TRBJ1-1	TRBV5-8	TGTGCCAGCAGCAGAATATTTGGGGGGGGCGCGAGGACTGAAGCTTTCTTT	CASSRIFGGGARTEAFF
-	-	TRBJ1-2	TRBV11-3	TGTGCCAGCAGCTTAGGCGGGGTTCGGGACTATGGCTACACCTTC	CASSLGGVRDYGYTF
-	-	TRBJ1-1	TRBV7-8	TGTGCCAGCAGCTACGACAGGTCCAGGATCACTGAAGCTTTCTTT	CASSYDRSRITEAFF
TRBD1	few	TRBJ1-1	TRBV19	TGTGCCAGTACCGATCGGGGGCAGGGGGCCACTGAAGCTTTCTTT	CASTDRGQGATEAFF
-	-	TRBJ2-2	TRBV5-1	TGCGCCAGCAGCTTTGTAGAAACCGGGGAGCTGTTTTTT	CASSFVETGELFF
TRBD2	-	TRBJ2-1	TRBV6-5	TGTGCCAGCAGTACAAGCGGGGGCCTTTACAATGAGCAGTTCTTC	CASSTSGGLYNEQFF
TRBD2	-	TRBJ2-7	TRBV6-5	TGTGCCAGCAGTCTTGGACTAGCGGGAGACGAGCAGTACTTC	CASSLGLAGDEQYF
TRBD1	-	TRBJ1-1	TRBV12-3/TRBV12-4	TGTGCCAGCAACCTACAGGGGGCCACTGAAGCTTTCTTT	CASNLQGATEAFF
TRBD2	-	TRBJ2-1	TRBV4-1	TGCGCCAGCAGTCAGCTAGCGGGGCTTTACAATGAGCAGTTCTTC	CASSQLAGLYNEQFF
-	-	TRBJ2-7	TRBV19	TGTGCCAGTAGTATCTACGGCTACGAGCAGTACTTC	CASSIYGYEQYF